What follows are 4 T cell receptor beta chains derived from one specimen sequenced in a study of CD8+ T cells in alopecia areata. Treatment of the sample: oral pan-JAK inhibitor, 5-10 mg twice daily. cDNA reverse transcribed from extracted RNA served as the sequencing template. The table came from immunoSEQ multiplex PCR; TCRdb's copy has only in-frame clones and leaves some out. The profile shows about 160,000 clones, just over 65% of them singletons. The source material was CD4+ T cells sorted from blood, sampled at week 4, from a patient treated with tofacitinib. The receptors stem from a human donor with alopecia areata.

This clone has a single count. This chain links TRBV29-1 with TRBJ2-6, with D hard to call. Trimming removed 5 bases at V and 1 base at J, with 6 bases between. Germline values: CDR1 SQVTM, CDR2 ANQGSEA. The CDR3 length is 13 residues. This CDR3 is CSVRGSGANVLTF. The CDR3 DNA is TGCAGCGTTCGTGGATCTGGGGCCAACGTCCTGACTTTC.

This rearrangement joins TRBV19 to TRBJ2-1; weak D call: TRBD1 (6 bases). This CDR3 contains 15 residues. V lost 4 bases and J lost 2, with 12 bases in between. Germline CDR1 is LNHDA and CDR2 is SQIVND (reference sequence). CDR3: CASSKQGGPYNEQFF. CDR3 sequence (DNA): TGTGCCAGTAGTAAACAGGGTGGGCCCTACAATGAGCAGTTCTTC.

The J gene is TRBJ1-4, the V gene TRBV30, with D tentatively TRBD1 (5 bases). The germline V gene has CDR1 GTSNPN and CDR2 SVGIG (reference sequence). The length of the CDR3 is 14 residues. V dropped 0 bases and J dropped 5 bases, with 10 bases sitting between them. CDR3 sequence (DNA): TGTGCCTGGAGTGTCGGGGGAGGAAATGAAAAACTGTTTTTT. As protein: CAWSVGGGNEKLFF. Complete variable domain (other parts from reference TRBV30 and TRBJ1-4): SQTIHQWPATLVQPVGSPLSLECTVEGTSNPNLYWYRQAAGRGLQLLFYSVGIGQISSEVPQNLSASRPQDRQFILSSKKLLLSDSGFYLCAWSVGGGNEKLFFGSGTQLSVL.

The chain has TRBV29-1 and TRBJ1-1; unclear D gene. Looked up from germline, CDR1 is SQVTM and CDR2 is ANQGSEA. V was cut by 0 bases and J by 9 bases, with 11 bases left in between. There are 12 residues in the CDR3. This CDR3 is CSVEDRSGKAFF. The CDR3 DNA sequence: TGCAGCGTTGAAGATCGGTCGGGGAAAGCTTTCTTT.